This record concerns one T cell receptor beta chain sequence. The antigen is not known. This entry belongs to a study of response to subunit inactivated influenza vaccine. The CDR3 has 12 residues. The V gene lost 2 bases and the J gene lost 7 bases, with 9 bases spanning the gap. TCRdb analysed the RT-PCR reads with MiXCR anew, one entry per CDR3 protein. The sample has about 500,000 distinct CDR3 sequences; 15% to 20% are singletons. Notes on the study in general: Each seasonal influenza vaccination recruits few new T cells, the authors suggested.

The specimen was CD4+ T cells sorted from PBMCs, collected around 25 months after vaccination. The TCR originated in a man between 50 and 75 years old who received an inactivated influenza vaccine. The chain employs TRBV12-3 or TRBV12-4 and TRBJ2-7; TRBD1 is a possible D gene (6 bases). For the CDR3, the DNA is TGTGCCAGCAGTTTAACAGGGAAAGAGCAGTACTTC. Protein: CASSLTGKEQYF.